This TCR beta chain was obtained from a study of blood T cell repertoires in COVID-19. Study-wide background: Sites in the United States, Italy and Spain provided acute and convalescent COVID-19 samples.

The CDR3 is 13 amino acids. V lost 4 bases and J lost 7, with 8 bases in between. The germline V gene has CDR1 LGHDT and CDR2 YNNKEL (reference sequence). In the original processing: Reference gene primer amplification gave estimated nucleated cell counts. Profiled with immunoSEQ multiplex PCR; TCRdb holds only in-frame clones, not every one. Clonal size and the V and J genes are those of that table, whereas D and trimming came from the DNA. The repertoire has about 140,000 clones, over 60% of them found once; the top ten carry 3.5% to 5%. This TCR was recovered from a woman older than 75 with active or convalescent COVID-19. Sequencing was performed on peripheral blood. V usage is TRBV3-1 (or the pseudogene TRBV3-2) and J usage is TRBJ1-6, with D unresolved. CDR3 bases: TGTGCCAGCAGCCCCCCCCCAAATTCACCCCTCCACTTT. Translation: CASSPPPNSPLHF.